This TCR beta chain was sequenced during a study of CD8 T cells in ankylosing spondylitis (TCRdb year 2017). Broadly, across the study: To find TCR variants linked to disease, the study profiled T cell receptor beta repertoires in ankylosing spondylitis patients and healthy donors. The whole study cohort included over a hundred healthy donors and about two dozen ankylosing spondylitis patients. Peripheral blood was sampled, and synovial fluid was also collected from ankylosing spondylitis patients.

A note on this clonotype: Its antigen is still unknown. The record has no base qualities; no much larger clone is one base away.

What the study reported, not specific to this receptor: Blood from ankylosing spondylitis patients appeared to be characterized by a TCR beta motif made up of 8 or 9 highly homologous amino acid variants. A CD8+ phenotype was shown by the disease-linked clones, which were found at relatively low frequencies in peripheral blood. Some motif variants were previously reported in synovial fluid and blood of reactive arthritis patients, suggesting common disease-initiation mechanisms. The disease-linked clones were reported to be significantly enriched in matched synovial fluid samples from ankylosing spondylitis patients.

These reads were obtained on an Illumina HiSeq 2500. Quantitative 5'-RACE with molecular barcodes was the method used to prepare the TCR beta libraries. Per the authors' processing: A new computational method based on a probabilistic model of VDJ rearrangement was used to identify disease-linked TCR variants. The public reads were reanalyzed by TCRdb: fastp trimming at Q25, MiXCR alignment, in-frame beta chains only. Identical CDR3 protein sequences are pooled into one entry, listed with their most common genes and DNA. It is TCRdb's table, rather than the study itself, that gives the V and J calls and clone size. The sample includes 150,000 or so distinct CDR3 sequences, with roughly 10% observed a single time. The ten largest clones add up to almost 30% of the sample. After removal of 8 bases from V and 9 bases from J, the junction retains 8 bases not matched to a gene. CDR1 and CDR2, looked up from the germline V gene (reference sequence), are SEHNR and FQNEAQ. The CDR3 spans 13 residues, from the cysteine through the phenylalanine. The CDR3 DNA has 39 bases and is translated from base 1.

The specimen sequenced was blood, either unsorted or a sorted T cell fraction (not recorded which). The receptor comes from a male donor with ankylosing spondylitis or in good health (not recorded which). This receptor chain uses TRBV7-9 and TRBJ2-1; TRBD2 fits 9 bases in the junction. This receptor carries the CDR3 CASLSGLAREQFF. Read as DNA, the sequence is TGTGCCAGCTTATCGGGACTAGCTCGTGAGCAGTTCTTC.